Below are 17 T cell receptor beta chains sequenced from a single sample in a study of blood T cell repertoires in COVID-19. Data came from immunoSEQ multiplex PCR; TCRdb stores just in-frame clones and leaves some out. The sample has 200,000 to 300,000 clones, around 85% seen once. The sequenced material came from peripheral blood. The receptors come from a man older than 75 with acute or convalescent COVID-19.

Only one count was recorded for this clone. The chain has TRBV19 and TRBJ1-2, with D possibly being TRBD1 (5 bases). Germline V lookup: CDR1 LNHDA, CDR2 SQIVND (reference sequence). Trimming cost V 6 bases and J 2 bases, with 19 bases left between them. This CDR3 contains 16 residues. The CDR3 is CASSLAAGGVNYGYTF. Written as DNA, the CDR3 is TGTGCCAGTAGCCTAGCCGCTGGGGGGGTAAACTATGGCTACACCTTC.

This clone was counted once. The chain is built from TRBV7-8 and TRBJ2-7; TRBD2 agrees at 10 bases. The CDR3 is 16 residues long. Germline assignment: CDR1 SGHVS and CDR2 FQNEAQ. V lost 1 base and J lost 3; bases outside the gene matches: 6. The CDR3 nucleotides read TGTGCCAGCAGCTTAGTGTCTCCTAGCGGGAGCTACGAGCAGTACTTC. Its protein is CASSLVSPSGSYEQYF.

This clone appeared once. DNA for the CDR3: TGTGCCAGTAGTATGGGACAGACAGTGATACCCCTCCACTTT. Translated, it gives CASSMGQTVIPLHF. The J gene is TRBJ1-6, the V gene TRBV19; 7 positions agree with TRBD1. The germline CDR1 and CDR2 sequences are LNHDA and SQIVND (reference sequence). CDR3 length: 14 residues. Trimming removed 3 bases from V and 12 bases from J; junction bases left unmatched: 8.

V and J are TRBV12-3 or TRBV12-4 and TRBJ1-2, with TRBD1 as a possible D gene (5 bases). The CDR3 loop spans 13 amino acids. V was pared by 5 bases and J by 4 bases, with 11 bases between. Written as DNA, the CDR3 is TGTGCCAGCAGTGTACAGGATTTCTATGGCTACACCTTC. Its translation: CASSVQDFYGYTF.

V gene TRBV19 combines with J gene TRBJ1-5; maybe TRBD1 (6 bases). Trimming cost V 4 bases and J 3 bases, with 13 bases left between them. Germline-derived CDR1 and CDR2 are LNHDA and SQIVND (reference sequence). The CDR3 is 15 amino acids. CDR3 sequence reads: CASSTFRDNNQPQHF. CDR3 sequence (DNA): TGTGCCAGTAGTACCTTCCGGGACAACAATCAGCCCCAGCATTTT.

This chain uses TRBV25-1 with TRBJ1-6; 7 positions match TRBD1. CDR3 length equals 17 residues. The germline CDR1 and CDR2 sequences are MGHDK and SYGVNS. J gave up 3 bases and V 3 bases, and 8 bases lay outside the gene matches. CDR3 residues: CASSDGQAVFYNSPLHF. The CDR3 nucleotides read TGTGCCAGCAGTGACGGACAGGCCGTCTTCTATAATTCACCCCTCCACTTT.

The sample holds a few counts of this clone. The rearrangement joins TRBV6-5 to TRBJ1-5; maybe TRBD1 (5 bases). Trimming took off 0 bases at V and 3 bases at J, with 9 bases between the two ends. This CDR3 comprises 15 residues. Germline V gene data show CDR1 as MNHEY and CDR2 as SVGAGI. The CDR3 DNA sequence: TGTGCCAGCAGTTACTCGCCAGGGAACAATCAGCCCCAGCATTTT. Encoded protein: CASSYSPGNNQPQHF.

This clone showed up just once. V and J are TRBV6-5 and TRBJ1-2; 8 bases agree with TRBD1. The CDR3 is made up of 15 amino acids. Germline CDR1 MNHEY, CDR2 SVGAGI. V shed 7 bases, J shed 2 bases, and the junction held 9 bases outside the gene matches. The CDR3 coding sequence is TGTGCCAGCAAGGCAGGGGGCGGAGGGAACTATGGCTACACCTTC. Its translation is CASKAGGGGNYGYTF.

The chain has TRBV5-1 and TRBJ2-7, with 8 bases identical to TRBD1. CDR1 is SGHRS and CDR2 is YFSETQ in the germline V gene. This CDR3 spans 15 amino acids. V was pared by 4 bases and J by 2 bases, with 8 bases of the junction left unmatched. The CDR3 sequence is CASSLRTGTTYEQYF. CDR3 coding DNA: TGCGCCAGCAGCCTAAGGACAGGGACAACCTACGAGCAGTACTTC.

The chain recombines TRBV3-1 (or the pseudogene TRBV3-2) with TRBJ2-5; 7 bases are a match to TRBD2. The CDR3 loop spans 13 amino acids. With 6 bases clipped from V and 5 bases from J, the junction kept 6 bases outside the gene matches. Germline V gene data show CDR1 as LGHDT and CDR2 as YNNKEL (reference sequence). This CDR3 reads CASRISGSETQYF. In DNA form, the CDR3 reads TGTGCCAGCAGGATTAGCGGGTCGGAGACCCAGTACTTC.

This chain joins TRBV5-5 and TRBJ2-5; 10 bases fit TRBD2. The CDR3 loop spans 17 amino acids. The V gene end was trimmed by 2 bases and the J gene end by 2 bases; junction bases not matched to a gene: 9. The germline V gene has CDR1 SGHKS and CDR2 YYEKEE (reference sequence). Here the CDR3 DNA reads TGTGCCAGCAGCTTAGCGACTAGCGGGTCTGTTCAAGAGACCCAGTACTTC. Translation: CASSLATSGSVQETQYF.

The chain joins TRBV19 to TRBJ1-5; 7 bases map to TRBD1. This CDR3 spans 13 amino acids. Germline trimming cut 8 bases from V and 7 bases from J; bases unmatched to any gene: 8. CDR1 and CDR2 from the germline V gene are LNHDA and SQIVND (reference sequence). The CDR3 bases are TGTGCCAGTGTTGCAGGGGGTAAACAGCCCCAGCATTTT. It is translated as CASVAGGKQPQHF.

The V and J genes are TRBV19 and TRBJ2-7; tentatively, D is TRBD1 (5 bases). Germline CDR1 reads LNHDA; CDR2 reads SQIVND (reference sequence). V was pared by 7 bases and J by 3 bases, with 16 bases between. The length of the CDR3 is 14 residues. This CDR3 is CASTLTGAHYEQYF. As DNA, the CDR3 is TGTGCCAGTACCTTAACAGGAGCCCACTACGAGCAGTACTTC. Based on the CDR3 plus reference TRBV19 and TRBJ2-7, the full variable domain is DGGITQSPKYLFRKEGQNVTLSCEQNLNHDAMYWYRQDPGQGLRLIYYSQIVNDFQKGDIAEGYSVSREKKESFPLTVTSAQKNPTAFYLCASTLTGAHYEQYFGPGTRLTVT.

The DNA for the CDR3 is TGTGCCAGCGGCCTAGGGGGTAGCTACAATGAGCAGTTCTTC. Translating gives CASGLGGSYNEQFF. The chain combines TRBV7-3 with TRBJ2-1; tentative D call: TRBD1 (6 bases). The V and J ends lost 8 bases and 3 bases respectively, with 14 bases between them. There are 14 residues in the CDR3. CDR1 and CDR2 from the germline V gene are SGHTA and FQGTGA.

This clone was observed a single time. The chain links TRBV6-5 to TRBJ2-7; 9 bases align to TRBD1. The J segment lost 4 bases and the V segment lost 6 bases, leaving 10 bases of the junction unmatched. The CDR3 consists of 15 residues. The germline V gene has CDR1 MNHEY and CDR2 SVGAGI. The CDR3 reads CASSRTGQGRYEQYF. The CDR3 nucleotides are TGTGCCAGCAGCCGGACGGGACAGGGAAGGTACGAGCAGTACTTC.

By share of the sample, this clone is medium-sized. The chain employs TRBV6-4 and TRBJ2-3, with 16 bases matching TRBD2. The V gene's germline CDR1 is MRHNA and CDR2 SNTAGT. This CDR3 region has 16 residues. V was clipped by 4 bases and J by 6 bases; unmatched bases: 4. Here the CDR3 DNA reads TGTGCCAGCAGTGGCGGGACTAGCGGGGGGGCCGATACGCAGTATTTT. Translated: CASSGGTSGGADTQYF.

This chain uses TRBV24-1 with TRBJ2-1, with TRBD2 identical over 7 bases. The CDR3 covers 17 residues. The V segment lost 3 bases and the J segment 1 base; nucleotides outside the gene matches: 8. Germline CDR1 and CDR2: KGHDR and SFDVKD. This CDR3 is CATSDPVGGASYNEQFF. CDR3 nucleotide sequence: TGTGCCACCAGTGATCCGGTGGGAGGGGCGTCCTACAATGAGCAGTTCTTC.